The clone carrying this T cell receptor beta chain occurred many times. Both TCR beta VDJ combination and CDR3 sequence profiling were carried out. Genomic DNA was the template for this profiling. In TCRdb, the reads were re-called with MiXCR into one record per CDR3 protein. The data contain around 150,000 distinct CDR3 sequences, about 50% of them singletons. This specimen belongs to a study of CD8+CD57+ T cells in acquired aplastic anemia. From germline, CDR1 is LNHDA and CDR2 SQIVND (reference sequence). Trimming shortened V by 5 bases and J by 0 bases, and 11 bases separated the two germline ends. This CDR3 comprises 15 residues. Patients chosen for sequencing had CD8+CD57+ cells that had expanded, as shown by flow cytometry.

The sequence was obtained from a human donor with aplastic anemia. Source material: sorted CD4+, CD8+, or CD8+CD57+ T cells (not recorded which) from PBMCs. The genes are TRBV19 and TRBJ2-1; the D gene is possibly TRBD1 (5 bases). The CDR3 region is CASSARQSSYNEQFF. The CDR3 coding sequence is TGTGCCAGTAGTGCGCGACAGAGCTCCTACAATGAGCAGTTCTTC.